The 24 T cell receptor delta chains presented below share a single source sample, sequenced in a study of Vγ9Vδ2 T cells in congenital toxoplasmosis. Template-switch reverse transcription used TRGC- and TRDC-specific primers together in a single tube. The TRGC primer was designed to target TRGC1 and TRGC2 alike. TCRdb re-processed the reads via CATT. The repertoire holds 300 to 450 delta-chain clones, around half seen once, with 58% in the top ten. The sequenced material came from gamma-delta T cells from blood. These receptors came from a child under 10 years old born to a mother with Toxoplasma gondii infection during pregnancy, either congenitally infected or uninfected (not recorded which).

As for this clone: This sequence is one base from a far larger clone and is likely a read error. The V gene is uncalled and the J gene is TRDJ1; the table's D call of TRDD3 was not tested on the DNA. The CDR3 runs to 18 residues. The DNA for the CDR3 is TGTGCCTTTAAATGCCCCTCAGACGTGAAGGATACCCTCGATAAACTCATCTTT. This translates into CAFKCPSDVKDTLDKLIF.

This clone was seen a single time. TCRdb's entry gives the protein of a much larger clone, which mismatches this DNA's translation at residue 15, likely from a read error; the protein reported here is translated from the DNA. The J gene is uncalled and the V gene is TRDV3; the table's TRDD3 call for D was not verified on the DNA. CDR3 length: 17 amino acids. CDR1 is TVYSNPD and CDR2 is GDNSRS in the germline V gene (reference sequence). The CDR3 coding sequence is TGTGCCTTCCACCACCTTACGGGGGATACGCGTACCGATAAATTCATCTTT. Amino acid sequence: CAFHHLTGDTRTDKFIF.

Worth noting for this clone: The TCRdb protein, from a much larger clone, departs from this DNA's translation at residue 3, likely by read error; the protein shown derives from the DNA. The V gene remains uncalled, whereas the J gene is TRDJ1; no check of the table's D call, TRDD3, against the DNA was made. CDR3 length: 18 residues. The CDR3 coding sequence is TGTGCCATTAATTGCCCCTCAGACGTGAAGGATACCCTCGATAAACTCATCTTT. Translating gives CAINCPSDVKDTLDKLIF.

This clone showed up just a few times. A read error is likely here: a far larger clone is one base away. Here the V gene is TRDV1, but the J gene went uncalled; the D call TRDD3 from the table was never checked on the DNA. Germline assignment: CDR1 TSWWSYY and CDR2 QGS. This CDR3 has 19 amino acids. As DNA, the CDR3 is TGTGCTCTTGGGGAACAGGGGCTACCGAACTGGACCTACACCGATAAACGCATCTTT. It codes for CALGEQGLPNWTYTDKRIF.

To note about this clone: The protein recorded in TCRdb matches a much larger clone and deviates from this DNA's translation at residue 5, suggesting a read error; the protein here is obtained by translating the DNA. The J gene is TRDJ1, the V gene TRDV2; D gene unclear. TCRdb offers no J gene call, so here the DNA was matched to germline to obtain one. Germline assignment: CDR1 GEAIGNYY and CDR2 EKD. V gave up 3 bases and J gave up 0 bases, with 16 bases separating them. This CDR3 contains 16 residues. The DNA for the CDR3 is TGTGCCTGTGACCCGCTCGTCACTTCGTACACCGATAAACTCATCTTT. Protein product: CACDPLVTSYTDKLIF.

About this clone itself: The likely explanation is a read error, given a far larger clone one base away. The chain uses TRDV1 and TRDJ1, with 10 bases lining up with TRDD3. The V gene's germline CDR1 is TSWWSYY and CDR2 QGS. CDR3 size: 17 residues. The CDR3 DNA is TGTGCTCTTGGGGAACCGGGGTGGGGGATACTAACCGATAAACACATCTTT. It codes for CALGEPGWGILTDKHIF.

As to this clone: The protein recorded in TCRdb matches a much larger clone and deviates from this DNA's translation at residue 5, suggesting a read error; the protein here is obtained by translating the DNA. The rearrangement links TRDV1 to TRDJ1, with 10 bases lining up with TRDD3. Assignment of the J gene here rests on matching the DNA to germline, because TCRdb gives none. Germline CDR1 TSWWSYY, CDR2 QGS. The CDR3 totals 17 residues. The junction had 11 bases not matched to a gene; V was cut back by 5 bases and J by 2 bases. The CDR3 region has the DNA TGTGCTCTTGGGAAACCGGGGTGGGGGATACTAACCGATAAACTCATCTTT. It specifies CALGKPGWGILTDKLIF.

Remarks on this clone: This likely stems from a read error, as it lies one base from a far larger clone. Other DNA sequences of this sample code for an identical CDR3. This chain links TRDV1 with TRDJ1, with D possibly TRDD3 on 5 matching bases. TCRdb gives no J gene; it was assigned here by matching the DNA to germline. Trimming shortened V by 1 base and J by 0 bases, and 21 bases separated the two germline ends. The CDR3 totals 19 residues. Per the germline V gene, CDR1 is TSWWSYY and CDR2 is QGS. The CDR3 bases are TGTGCTCTTGGGGAACAGGGGCTACCAAACTGGACCTACACCGATAAACTCATCTTT. Translating gives CALGEQGLPNWTYTDKLIF.

This clone appeared a few times. Given a far larger clone just one base away, this is likely a sequencing read error. J is TRDJ2 and V is TRDV1; 10 bases agree with TRDD3. This CDR3 has 26 amino acids. Germline V CDR1 and CDR2: TSWWSYY, QGS. The CDR3: CALGEEGESLLLILLGDLSLTAQIFF. CDR3 sequence (DNA): TGTGCTCTTGGGGAAGAAGGTGAATCCCTCCTACTGATTCTACTGGGGGATCTGTCATTGACAGCACAAATCTTCTTT.

This clone has just a few counts. With only one base between it and a far larger clone, this is likely a read error. Other nucleotide sequences in the sample specify the same CDR3. The chain recombines TRDV1 with TRDJ1; 10 bases map to TRDD3. TCRdb gives no J gene; it was assigned here by matching the DNA to germline. V dropped 3 bases and J dropped 2; count of bases not matched to a gene: 9. Germline CDR1 reads TSWWSYY; CDR2 reads QGS. This CDR3 region has 17 residues. The CDR3 bases are TGTGCTCTTGGGGAGCCGGGGTGGGGGATACTAACCGATAAACTCATCTTT. It yields the protein CALGEPGWGILTDKLIF.

As to this clone: TCRdb lists the protein of a much larger clone for this DNA, which differs at residue 11, so this is likely a read error; the protein given here is translated from the DNA itself. The V gene is uncalled and the J gene is TRDJ3; the D call in the table, TRDD3, was not verified against the DNA. The CDR3 is made up of 18 amino acids. The CDR3 DNA reads TGTGCCTGTGACAAAATACTGGGGGATACCTGCGACACCCGACAGATGTTTTTC. It is translated as CACDKILGDTCDTRQMFF.

Points on this clone: This likely came from a read error, as a far larger clone is one base away. The chain has TRDV1 and TRDJ1; 10 nucleotides agree with TRDD3. Germline V CDR1 and CDR2: TSWWSYY, QGS. This CDR3 contains 22 residues. V trimming: 0 bases; J trimming: 1 base; junction bases outside the gene matches: 20. The CDR3 region has the DNA TGTGCTCTTGGGGAACTTTCCTTCTTTACACACTGGGGGATCTCGGGCACCGATAAACTCATCTTT. This gives the protein CALGELSFFTHWGISGTDKLIF.

The sample holds a few counts of this clone. This probably arose from a read error, given a far larger clone one base away. The genes are TRDV1 and TRDJ1; D gene unclear. TCRdb supplies no J gene; here it was assigned by aligning the nucleotide sequence to germline. In germline, CDR1 is TSWWSYY, CDR2 QGS. V lost 3 bases, J lost 1 base, and 21 bases lay in between. The CDR3 totals 18 residues. The CDR3 DNA sequence: TGTGCTCTTGGGGAGGACCCCCATAAAAGCACTACCACCGATAAACTCATCTTT. Translation gives CALGEDPHKSTTTDKLIF.

About this clone: The protein that TCRdb holds for this DNA derives from a much larger clone and differs from the translated DNA at residue 8, which likely indicates a read error; the protein shown here is translated from the DNA. V is TRDV2 and J is TRDJ3; 8 bases agree with TRDD3. This CDR3 contains 18 residues. The J segment lost 0 bases and the V segment lost 2 bases, leaving 5 bases of the junction unmatched. The germline V gene has CDR1 GEAIGNYY and CDR2 EKD. CDR3 nucleotide sequence: TGTGCCTGTGACATACTGGGGGTTAGCTCCTGGGACACCCGACAGATGTTTTTC. It codes for CACDILGVSSWDTRQMFF.

For this clone: TCRdb pairs this DNA with a much larger clone's protein that differs at residue 8, likely a read error; the protein shown was translated from the DNA. V and J are TRDV1 and TRDJ1, with D hard to call. The J gene, missing from TCRdb, was assigned here through DNA to germline matching. V was trimmed by 3 bases and J by 1 base, leaving 21 bases between them. The CDR3 is made up of 18 amino acids. Germline V gives CDR1 TSWWSYY, CDR2 QGS. As DNA, the CDR3 is TGTGCTCTTGGGGAGGACCCCCGTAAAAACACTACCACCGATAAACTCATCTTT. Translated: CALGEDPRKNTTTDKLIF.

In regard to this clone: A far bigger clonotype differs at one base, so this is likely a read error. Other DNA sequences in the same sample also yield this CDR3. V is TRDV2 and J is TRDJ3; 8 positions agree with TRDD3. The J gene, absent from TCRdb, was called here by matching the DNA to germline. This CDR3 spans 24 amino acids. Germline V gene lookup returns CDR1 GEAIGNYY and CDR2 EKD. The CDR3 DNA sequence: TGTGCCTGTGACACCGTGGAGGTGATGGTGGGGGATCCTTATAGCTCCTGGGATACCCGACAGATGTTTTTC. It codes for CACDTVEVMVGDPYSSWDTRQMFF.

Comment on this clone: One base separates it from a far larger clone, so it is likely a read error. This specimen includes other DNA sequences encoding the same CDR3. The chain has TRDV1 and TRDJ1, with D perhaps matching TRDD3 (5 bases). Because TCRdb records no J gene, it was assigned here through a match of the DNA to germline. The CDR3 length is 18 residues. Germline V lookup: CDR1 TSWWSYY, CDR2 QGS. The CDR3 bases are TGTGCCCTTGGGGAGGACCCCCATAAAAACACTACCACCGATAAACTCATCTTT. This codes for CALGEDPHKNTTTDKLIF.

Comments on this clone: One base separates it from a far larger clone, so it is likely a read error. The J gene is TRDJ2, the V gene TRDV1; TRDD3 agrees at 10 bases. J gave up 2 bases and V 2 bases, and 32 bases lay outside the gene matches. From germline, CDR1 is TSWWSYY and CDR2 QGS. The length of the CDR3 is 26 residues. In DNA form, the CDR3 reads TGTGCTCTTGGGGAAGAAGGTGAATCCCTCCTACTGATTCTACTGGGGGATCGGTCATTGACAGCACAACTCTTCTTT. This translates into CALGEEGESLLLILLGDRSLTAQLFF.

This clone was counted between two and nine times. This likely reflects a read error, since a far larger clone is one base away. The chain couples TRDV1 to TRDJ2; 8 nucleotides agree with TRDD3. The CDR3 runs 26 residues. Trimming cost V 2 bases and J 2 bases; bases outside gene matches: 34. The germline CDR1 and CDR2 sequences are TSWWSYY and QGS. The CDR3 DNA reads as TGTGCTCTTGGGGAAGAAGGTGAATCCCTCCTACTGATTCTACTGGGGGTTCTGTCATTGACAGCACAACTCTTCTTT. Protein: CALGEEGESLLLILLGVLSLTAQLFF.

With respect to this clone: The translation of this DNA and the TCRdb protein of a much larger clone differ at residue 11, probably owing to a read error; the protein shown here is translated from the DNA. The V call is TRDV3, the J call TRDJ1; 10 bases are shared with TRDD3. No J gene was available from TCRdb, and it was assigned here by a germline match of the DNA. Germline trimming cut 3 bases from V and 2 bases from J; bases unmatched to any gene: 15. The germline gives CDR1 TVYSNPD, CDR2 GDNSRS (reference sequence). The CDR3 covers 17 residues. The CDR3 nucleotides read TGTGCCTTCCACCACCTTACGGGGGATACGCATACCGATAAACTCATCTTT. Amino acids: CAFHHLTGDTHTDKLIF.

Turning to this clone: TCRdb's entry gives the protein of a much larger clone, which mismatches this DNA's translation at residue 11, likely from a read error; the protein reported here is translated from the DNA. The chain carries TRDV3 and TRDJ1, with 12 positions matching TRDD3. No J gene was available from TCRdb, and it was assigned here by a germline match of the DNA. Germline V gene sequence: CDR1 TVYSNPD, CDR2 GDNSRS (reference sequence). The CDR3 contains 19 residues. V trimming: 3 bases; J trimming: 10 bases; junction bases outside the gene matches: 27. CDR3 sequence: CAFPTFLPPSSGGYGGLIF. The CDR3 nucleotides read TGTGCCTTCCCCACCTTCCTACCACCGAGTTCTGGGGGATACGGAGGACTCATCTTT.

On this clone: This probably arose from a read error, given a far larger clone one base away. The sample has other DNA sequences that encode this CDR3 too. The rearrangement links TRAV38-2/DV8 to TRDJ1; D remains ambiguous. This CDR3 is 11 amino acids long. Germline V gives CDR1 TSESDYY, CDR2 QEAYKQQN. The CDR3 DNA sequence: TGTGCTTATAGGAGCAATGATAAGCTCATCTTT. Its protein is CAYRSNDKLIF.

This clone qualifies as hyperexpanded (1% or more). V usage is TRDV2 and J usage is TRDJ2; 9 nucleotides match TRDD3. Unmatched junction bases numbered 0, after V lost 0 bases and J lost 2 bases. This CDR3 comprises 15 residues. The germline gives CDR1 GEAIGNYY, CDR2 EKD. The CDR3 DNA reads TGTGCCTGTGACACCTGGGGGATATTGACAGCACAACTCTTCTTT. This codes for CACDTWGILTAQLFF.

About this clone itself: A far larger clone lies a single base away; this is likely a read error. Additional DNA sequences in this sample encode the identical CDR3. The chain employs TRDV3 and TRDJ1; 9 nucleotides align to TRDD3. The J gene, left out of TCRdb, was set here by checking the DNA against germline. From germline, CDR1 is TVYSNPD and CDR2 GDNSRS (reference sequence). With V trimmed by 3 bases and J by 2 bases, 16 bases remained unmatched. The CDR3 runs 17 residues. The CDR3: CAFHHLTGDTRTDKLIF. CDR3 nucleotides: TGTGCCTTCCACCACCTTACCGGGGATACGCGTACCGATAAACTCATCTTT.